A selection of T cell receptor beta chains follows, all from one sample in a study of Graves' ophthalmopathy and Graves' hyperthyroidism. TCRdb used MiXCR to reprocess the multiplex PCR reads, holding one entry per CDR3 protein. The table has about 740,000 distinct CDR3 sequences, 40% seen once; the top ten hold 44%. Sequencing was done on a sample of peripheral blood. The receptor source for this set is an adult man with Graves' ophthalmopathy. Both conserved end residues are trimmed from each CDR3. The size field is filled for only some rows; it gives once, few, many or a size class.

V,size,J,CDR3
TRBV24-1,many,TRBJ1-5,ATSDATGTGDQPQH
TRBV7-9,NA,TRBJ1-1,ASSQFGDQNTEAF
TRBV11-2,many,TRBJ2-5,ASSIVGTQY
TRBV7-9,NA,TRBJ2-7,ASSPPWLVNYEQY
TRBV24-1,many,TRBJ2-6,ATSDAASDSGANVLT
TRBV24-1,NA,TRBJ1-2,ATSDLGTAYGYT
TRBV29-1,NA,TRBJ1-2,SVGFGTGQGYT
TRBV2,few,TRBJ1-5,ASSEALQGFSRNQPQH
TRBV11-2,many,TRBJ1-6,ASRRSGTIHNSPLH
TRBV19,many,TRBJ2-7,ASSVQGEQY
TRBV9,NA,TRBJ2-2,ASSGREGSGELF
TRBV20-1,many,TRBJ2-7,SAPPGASGSNEQY
TRBV7-3,once,TRBJ1-4,ASSLSGLGEKLF
TRBV29-1,NA,TRBJ1-3,SAHGGNTIY
TRBV9,NA,TRBJ1-6,ASSVGGYSPLH
TRBV25-1,few,TRBJ1-6,ASSLQGAADSPLH
TRBV2,NA,TRBJ2-7,ASSEKAVRSYEQY
TRBV25-1,once,TRBJ1-2,ASSRPGQGHGGYT
TRBV6-1,few,TRBJ1-5,ASPGGDRESQPQH
TRBV20-1,NA,TRBJ2-7,SAPLASGRGHEQY
TRBV7-2,NA,TRBJ2-7,ASSFQQGNEQY
TRBV7-2,many,TRBJ2-7,ASSLAVTYEQY
TRBV12-3/TRBV12-4,NA,TRBJ2-7,ASSQEAGVNYEQY
TRBV7-8,NA,TRBJ1-5,ASSLELQASNQPQH
TRBV5-1,NA,TRBJ1-6,ASRGAGQGNSPLH
TRBV20-1,NA,TRBJ1-5,SAVTGVQQPQH
TRBV11-2,NA,TRBJ2-7,ASSRDAPYEQY